The source of this T cell receptor (beta chain) is a study of blood T cell repertoires in COVID-19. About the research overall: T cells, B-cell-depleted T cells, or PBMCs supplied cDNA or gDNA.

Germline assignment: CDR1 GTSNPN and CDR2 SVGIG (reference sequence). V gave up 1 base and J gave up 2 bases; unmatched junction bases: 6. This CDR3 has 16 amino acids. How the authors handled the data: From reference gene primer amplification, estimates of nucleated cell counts were derived. Profiling relied on immunoSEQ multiplex PCR, and the TCRdb table lists in-frame clones only, not all of them. V, J and clone size are taken as reported in that table, and D and trimming were inferred from the DNA itself. The sample contains roughly 110,000 clones, roughly 76% of which appear only once. The sequence derives from a human donor in a cohort sampled during active COVID-19. V usage is TRBV30 and J usage is TRBJ2-3; 10 nucleotides match TRBD2. Specimen: peripheral blood. CDR3 protein: CAWSGLTSGSTDTQYF. CDR3 coding DNA: TGTGCCTGGAGTGGGTTGACTAGCGGGTCCACAGATACGCAGTATTTT.